This T cell receptor (beta chain) was captured in a study of shared clonotypes between healthy human individuals (dated by TCRdb to the early 2020s). About the study as a whole: Two women and three men aged 18 to 49 years were included in the cohort. Libraries were prepared and TCR repertoires were sequenced by different laboratories using diverse techniques, in order to increase sequencing depth and limit assay-specific biases. Blood TCR repertoires of five healthy adults were deeply sequenced to estimate repertoire size and the extent of clonotype sharing between individuals. Between about 0.94 and 10 billion PBMCs per donor were obtained by leukapheresis. Overall study outcomes, separate from this receptor: Pairwise subsampling led to the expectation that sequencing depth would affect the degree of clonotype sharing among donors. Because the study included a small number of donors, the genetic and exposure-history diversity represented was limited. Sampling was limited to blood, and TCR repertoires in tissue likely differ from TCR repertoires in blood.

Based on the germline V gene (reference sequence), the CDR1 and CDR2 sequences are GTSNPN and SVGIG. V is pared back by 2 bases and J by 3 bases, with 11 bases lying between the germline termini. Spanning cysteine to phenylalanine, the CDR3 consists of 13 amino acids. CDR3 DNA is the only sequence kept; it has 39 bases, read in frame from the first base. As concerns this clone: Its antigen target is currently unknown. No much larger clone exists at a distance of one base, and base qualities are not known.

Using the deep immunoSEQ assay, multiplex PCR amplified TCR CDR3 regions from genomic DNA. Extracted genomic DNA from each cell subset was spread evenly across all wells of several immunoSEQ 96-well plates, with each plate serving as a replicate. For unsorted PBMC, each replicate PCR was loaded with approximately 320 ng genomic DNA, equivalent to roughly 33,000 T cell genomes. Ten immunoSEQ deep assay plates were used to sequence the unsorted PBMC genomic DNA. The purified libraries were quantified using a Qubit 3.0 fluorometer, sized with a Bioanalyzer 2100, and then quantified again using the KAPA Library Quantification kit. Each immunoSEQ 96-well plate was sequenced on its own single-read 150-cycle Illumina NextSeq 550 flow cell. The study's processing was this. Because only junctional sequences without quality scores were contained in the immunoSEQ output, filtering matching that applied to full-length reads could not be performed. Sequences were annotated with PyIR, a Python wrapper for IgBLAST v1.9, and V/J genes and CDR3 were assigned using IMGT germline references. Reads with weak V/J assignments (E-value above 1e-6), missing CDR3, stop codons, out-of-frame junctions, or ambiguous translated residues were removed. V3J clonotypes were defined as sequences sharing an identical inferred V gene, J gene, and CDR3 amino acid sequence. The percentage overlap between two repertoires was calculated by dividing the number of shared unique clonotypes by the size of the smaller repertoire. RTK rarefaction, the Chao1 estimator, and Recon v2.1 estimates of unobserved clonotypes were used to assess repertoire richness. Sourced from immuneACCESS, this table was stored by TCRdb with only in-frame sequences that have V and J called. A share of the clones is absent; for the studies checked, an unresolved V gene accounts for under half, and the remainder has no known explanation. V, J and clone size are taken as reported in that table, and D and trimming were inferred from the DNA itself. For this sample there are 100,000 or so clones; about half appear just once. About 16% of the sample is taken by the ten largest.

The donors were healthy, HIV-negative adults who had no recently reported acute infections or vaccinations. Only Caucasian adults living in Nashville, Tennessee, USA were represented among the donors. For unsorted samples, tens of millions of PBMCs were counted, and genomic DNA was extracted using the QIAamp DNA Blood Mini kit. Blood was obtained by leukapheresis, after which PBMCs were separated by Ficoll-Histopaque density gradient centrifugation and cryopreserved in liquid nitrogen vapor phase. The chain employs TRBV30 and TRBJ2-7; a tentative D call is TRBD1 (5 bases match). Specimen: PBMCs. This sequence was found in a woman aged 35 to 49 in good health. Some clones in this sample may be carry-over from other donors' samples. The CDR3 amino acid sequence is: CAWSLDMSYEQYF. The nucleotide sequence reads TGTGCCTGGAGTCTGGACATGAGCTACGAGCAGTACTTC.